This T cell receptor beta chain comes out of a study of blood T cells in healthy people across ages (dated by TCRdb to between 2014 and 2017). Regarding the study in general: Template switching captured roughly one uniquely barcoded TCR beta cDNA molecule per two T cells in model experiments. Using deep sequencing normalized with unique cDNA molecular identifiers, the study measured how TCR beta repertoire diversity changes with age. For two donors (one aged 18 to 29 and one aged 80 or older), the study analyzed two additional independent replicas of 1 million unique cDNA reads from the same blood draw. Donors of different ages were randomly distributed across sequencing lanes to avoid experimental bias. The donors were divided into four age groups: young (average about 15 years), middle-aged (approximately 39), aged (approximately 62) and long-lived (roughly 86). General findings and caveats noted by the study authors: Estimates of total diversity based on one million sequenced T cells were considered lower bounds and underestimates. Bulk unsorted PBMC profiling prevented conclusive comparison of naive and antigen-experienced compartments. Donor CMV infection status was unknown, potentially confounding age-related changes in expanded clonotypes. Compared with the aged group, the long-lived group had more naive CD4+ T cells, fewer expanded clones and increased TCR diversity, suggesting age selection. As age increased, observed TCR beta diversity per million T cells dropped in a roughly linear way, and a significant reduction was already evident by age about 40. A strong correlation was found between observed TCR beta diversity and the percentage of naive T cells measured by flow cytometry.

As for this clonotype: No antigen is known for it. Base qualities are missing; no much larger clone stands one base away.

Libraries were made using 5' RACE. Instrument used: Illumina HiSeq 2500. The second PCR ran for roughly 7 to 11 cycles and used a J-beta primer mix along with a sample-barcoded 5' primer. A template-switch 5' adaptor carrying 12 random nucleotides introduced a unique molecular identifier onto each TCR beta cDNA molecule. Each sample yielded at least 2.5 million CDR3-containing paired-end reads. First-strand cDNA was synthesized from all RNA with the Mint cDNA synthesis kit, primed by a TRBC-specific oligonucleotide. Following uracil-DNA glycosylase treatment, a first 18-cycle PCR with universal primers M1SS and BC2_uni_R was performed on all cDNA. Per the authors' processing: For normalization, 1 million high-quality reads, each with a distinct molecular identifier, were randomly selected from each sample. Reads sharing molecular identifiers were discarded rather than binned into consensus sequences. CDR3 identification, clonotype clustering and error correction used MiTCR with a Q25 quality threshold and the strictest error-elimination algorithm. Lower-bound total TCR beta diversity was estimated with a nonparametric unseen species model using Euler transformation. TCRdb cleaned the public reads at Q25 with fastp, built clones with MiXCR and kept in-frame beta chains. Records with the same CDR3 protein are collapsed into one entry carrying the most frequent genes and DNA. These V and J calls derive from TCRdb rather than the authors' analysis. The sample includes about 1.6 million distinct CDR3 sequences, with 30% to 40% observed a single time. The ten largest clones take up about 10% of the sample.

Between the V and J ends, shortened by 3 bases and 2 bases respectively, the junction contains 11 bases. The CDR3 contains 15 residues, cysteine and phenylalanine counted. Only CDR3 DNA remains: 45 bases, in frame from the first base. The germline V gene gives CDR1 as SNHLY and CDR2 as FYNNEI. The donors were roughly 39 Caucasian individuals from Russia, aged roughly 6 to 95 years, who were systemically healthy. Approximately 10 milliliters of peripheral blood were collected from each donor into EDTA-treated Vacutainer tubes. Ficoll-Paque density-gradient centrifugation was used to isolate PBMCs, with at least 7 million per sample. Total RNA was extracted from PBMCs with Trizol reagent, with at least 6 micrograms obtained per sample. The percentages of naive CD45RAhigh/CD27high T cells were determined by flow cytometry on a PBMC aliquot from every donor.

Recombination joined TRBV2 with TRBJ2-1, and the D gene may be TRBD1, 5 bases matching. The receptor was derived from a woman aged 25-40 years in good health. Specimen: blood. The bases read TGTGCCAGCAGTGAGCAGGGCGGTACCTACAATGAGCAGTTCTTC. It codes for CASSEQGGTYNEQFF.